Listed below are T cell receptor beta chains from one sample, sequenced in a study of T cell changes during pregnancy in multiple sclerosis. Only in-frame clones appear in the TCRdb table, and some are missing; sequencing was by immunoSEQ multiplex PCR. The sample consists of around 70,000 clones, just over 90% of them appearing once. Sequenced here: peripheral blood, sampled in the second trimester of pregnancy. The receptors come from a female donor in good health, enrolled as a control in a pregnancy study. The CDR3 runs from the conserved cysteine through the conserved F or W. D genes are given only for firm matches. Size tells how often a clone was seen (once, few, many) or the class of an expanded clone, and some rows leave it out.

J gene,D gene,V gene,clone size,CDR3 protein,CDR3 DNA
TRBJ1-3,NA,TRBV19,NA,CASYRNTIYF,TGTGCCAGTTATAGAAACACCATATATTTT
TRBJ2-2,TRBD2,TRBV5-6,few,CASSLVSGGAGTGELFF,TGTGCCAGCAGCCTTGTCAGCGGGGGGGCGGGCACCGGGGAGCTGTTTTTT
TRBJ1-2,NA,TRBV28,NA,CATRDTNTYGYTF,TGTGCCACCCGGGACACCAACACCTATGGCTACACCTTC
TRBJ1-2,TRBD1,TRBV7-2,NA,CASSLRTGGGVNYGYTF,TGTGCCAGCAGCCTCAGGACAGGGGGCGGCGTTAACTATGGCTACACCTTC
TRBJ1-3,NA,TRBV28,NA,CASSSPLTGISGNTIYF,TGTGCCAGCAGTTCCCCCTTGACAGGAATCTCTGGAAACACCATATATTTT
TRBJ1-2,TRBD1,TRBV28,NA,CASSLWGQGSGYTF,TGTGCCAGCAGTTTATGGGGACAGGGGAGCGGCTACACCTTC
TRBJ1-1,NA,TRBV28,NA,CASSLRGNTEAFF,TGTGCCAGCAGTTTACGAGGGAACACTGAAGCTTTCTTT
TRBJ2-1,NA,TRBV29-1,once,CSVGGSSSSYNEQFF,TGCAGCGTCGGGGGTTCTTCAAGCTCCTACAATGAGCAGTTCTTC
TRBJ2-7,TRBD1,TRBV9,NA,CASSERQGFSYEQYF,TGTGCCAGCAGCGAGAGACAGGGATTCTCCTACGAGCAGTACTTC
TRBJ2-2,TRBD1,TRBV5-1,once,CASTAWQGASTGELFF,TGCGCCAGCACGGCTTGGCAGGGGGCAAGCACCGGGGAGCTGTTTTTT
TRBJ2-5,TRBD1,TRBV27,once,CASRPRTGGSLETQYF,TGTGCCAGCAGGCCTCGGACAGGGGGCTCATTGGAGACCCAGTACTTC
TRBJ1-6,NA,TRBV18,NA,CASSLRFPDRTNSPLHF,TGTGCCAGCTCACTCAGATTCCCTGACAGGACAAATTCACCCCTCCACTTT
TRBJ1-4,NA,TRBV6-4,once,CASHNFLRANEKLFF,TGTGCCAGCCATAACTTCTTGCGGGCTAATGAAAAACTGTTTTTT
TRBJ2-7,TRBD1,TRBV7-2,NA,CASSLEYRDRGNEQYF,TGTGCCAGCAGCTTAGAGTATCGGGACAGGGGCAACGAGCAGTACTTC
TRBJ1-4,NA,TRBV7-2,NA,CASSLSFGLRNEKLFF,TGTGCCAGCAGCTTAAGTTTTGGACTGAGGAATGAAAAACTGTTTTTT
TRBJ2-7,NA,TRBV7-2,NA,CASSFGGASYEQYF,TGTGCCAGCAGCTTTGGGGGGGCCTCCTACGAGCAGTACTTC
TRBJ1-1,NA,TRBV7-2,NA,CASSRQQVTEAFF,TGTGCCAGCAGCAGACAACAGGTCACTGAAGCTTTCTTT
TRBJ1-1,TRBD1,TRBV5-4,once,CASSATGGATEAFF,TGTGCCAGCAGCGCCACAGGGGGAGCCACTGAAGCTTTCTTT
TRBJ1-5,NA,TRBV19,NA,CASSIRQGRWHF,TGTGCCAGTAGTATCAGGCAGGGGCGATGGCATTTT
TRBJ1-6,TRBD1,TRBV6-1,NA,CASSQGGYNSPLHF,TGTGCCAGTTCCCAGGGGGGATATAATTCACCCCTCCACTTT
TRBJ2-7,TRBD1,TRBV10-1,once,CASSEPGEGGHDEQYF,TGCGCCAGCAGTGAACCCGGCGAAGGGGGCCATGACGAGCAGTACTTC
TRBJ2-5,TRBD1,TRBV7-2,once,CASSLMGTAQETQYF,TGTGCCAGCAGCTTAATGGGGACAGCTCAAGAGACCCAGTACTTC
TRBJ1-6,NA,TRBV2,NA,CASIRDNYNSPLHF,TGTGCCAGCATAAGAGACAACTATAATTCACCCCTCCACTTT
TRBJ1-5,NA,TRBV19,NA,CASSTLIEDINQPQHF,TGTGCCAGTAGTACCCTCATAGAGGACATCAATCAGCCCCAGCATTTT
TRBJ1-2,NA,TRBV4-3,NA,CASSQVGGRFGYGYTF,TGCGCCAGCAGCCAAGTGGGGGGGCGTTTTGGATATGGCTACACCTTC
TRBJ2-7,NA,TRBV5-8,NA,CASSFNRAYYEQYF,TGTGCCAGCAGCTTCAACAGGGCGTACTACGAGCAGTACTTC
TRBJ1-5,TRBD1,TRBV6-5,NA,CASSYKGTGGSQPQHF,TGTGCCAGCAGTTACAAAGGGACAGGGGGCTCTCAGCCCCAGCATTTT
TRBJ1-5,TRBD1,TRBV28,NA,CASRPTLGDRGNQPQHF,TGTGCCAGCAGGCCGACCCTTGGAGACAGGGGAAATCAGCCCCAGCATTTT
TRBJ1-2,NA,TRBV28,once,CASSLGGFRIDGYTF,TGTGCCAGCAGTTTGGGGGGTTTTAGGATTGATGGCTACACCTTC
TRBJ2-3,TRBD1,TRBV4-2,NA,CASSPRTGGEADTQYF,TGTGCCAGCAGCCCGCGGACAGGGGGCGAAGCAGATACGCAGTATTTT
TRBJ1-5,TRBD1,TRBV19,NA,CASSIQTGVQPQHF,TGTGCCAGTAGTATCCAGACAGGGGTCCAGCCCCAGCATTTT
TRBJ2-7,TRBD2,TRBV13,NA,CASSLGGGGIYEQYF,TGTGCCAGCAGCTTAGGTGGCGGGGGTATCTACGAGCAGTACTTC